This is a list of T cell receptor beta chains from one sample in a study of beta chain features in type 1 diabetes. Sequenced by immunoSEQ multiplex PCR; TCRdb stores in-frame clones only, minus some. Among tens of thousands of clones listed, 25% to 35% were seen once. The specimen sequenced was stem cell memory CD4+ T cells from blood. Source of these receptors: a woman aged 18-29 years in good health. The CDR3 runs from the conserved cysteine through the conserved F or W. D genes are given only for firm matches. Clone sizes are given selectively: once, few, many, or a class where the clone is expanded.

few	TRBV7-2	13	-	TRBJ1-1	CASSRQDNTEAFF	TGTGCCAGCAGCCGACAGGACAACACTGAAGCTTTCTTT
-	TRBV19	13	-	TRBJ2-1	CASISTRGNEQFF	TGTGCCAGTATTTCCACCCGGGGAAATGAGCAGTTCTTC
-	TRBV18	15	-	TRBJ2-2	CASSPAQDVAGELFF	TGTGCCAGCTCACCGGCACAGGATGTGGCCGGGGAGCTGTTTTTT
-	TRBV2	13	-	TRBJ2-2	CASRRENTGELFF	TGTGCCAGCAGACGGGAAAACACCGGGGAGCTGTTTTTT
-	TRBV7-2	14	-	TRBJ1-1	CASSLGTVNTEAFF	TGTGCCAGCAGCTTAGGGACAGTGAACACTGAAGCTTTCTTT
-	TRBV5-1	15	TRBD2	TRBJ2-1	CASSLRVAGGSEQFF	TGCGCCAGCAGCTTGAGAGTAGCGGGGGGGAGTGAGCAGTTCTTC
-	TRBV30	15	TRBD1	TRBJ1-2	CAWGQTGRLNYGYTF	TGTGCCTGGGGTCAGACAGGGCGCCTTAACTATGGCTACACCTTC
-	TRBV6-6	13	-	TRBJ2-6	CATSSGGANVLTF	TGTGCCACTTCTTCAGGAGGGGCCAACGTCCTGACTTTC
-	TRBV18	14	TRBD1	TRBJ2-7	CASSPGTDTYEQYF	TGTGCCAGCTCACCGGGGACAGACACCTACGAGCAGTACTTC
few	TRBV6-5	14	TRBD1	TRBJ2-7	CASSVGTGPYEQYF	TGTGCCAGCAGCGTCGGGACAGGGCCCTACGAGCAGTACTTC
few	TRBV6-5	16	-	TRBJ2-2	CASSSFRDTDTGELFF	TGTGCCAGCAGTTCCTTCAGGGACACAGACACCGGGGAGCTGTTTTTT
few	TRBV29-1	12	-	TRBJ2-7	CSVATGSYEQYF	TGCAGCGTTGCCACAGGTTCCTACGAGCAGTACTTC
-	TRBV11-2	15	TRBD2	TRBJ2-7	CASSLERAGAYEQYF	TGTGCCAGCAGCTTAGAGCGAGCGGGAGCCTACGAGCAGTACTTC
-	TRBV5-6	16	-	TRBJ2-3	CASSSRKAGVTDTQYF	TGTGCCAGCAGCTCGCGAAAAGCGGGCGTCACAGATACGCAGTATTTT
-	TRBV7-9	15	TRBD2	TRBJ2-3	CASSLAGGPTDTQYF	TGTGCCAGCAGCTTAGCGGGAGGGCCCACAGATACGCAGTATTTT
few	TRBV5-1	15	-	TRBJ1-2	CASSLDQAFDYGYTF	TGCGCCAGCAGCTTGGATCAGGCCTTTGACTATGGCTACACCTTC
few	TRBV7-2	13	-	TRBJ2-7	CASSSSGYYEQYF	TGTGCCAGCAGCTCGAGCGGATACTACGAGCAGTACTTC
-	TRBV30	15	TRBD1	TRBJ1-3	CAWSGTGLGGNTIYF	TGTGCCTGGAGTGGGACAGGCTTGGGCGGAAACACCATATATTTT
-	TRBV5-6	12	-	TRBJ2-1	CASRPTGGEQFF	TGTGCCAGCAGGCCGACAGGCGGTGAGCAGTTCTTC
-	TRBV6-4	14	-	TRBJ2-1	CASSDFTSHNEQFF	TGTGCCAGCAGTGACTTCACTAGCCACAATGAGCAGTTCTTC
-	TRBV15	16	-	TRBJ1-1	CATSRDLGASNTEAFF	TGTGCCACCAGCAGGGACCTAGGGGCGTCGAACACTGAAGCTTTCTTT
-	TRBV30	12	-	TRBJ2-5	CAWSGGQETQYF	TGTGCCTGGAGCGGGGGGCAGGAGACCCAGTACTTC
few	TRBV25-1	15	-	TRBJ2-1	CASSSSGRATNEQFF	TGTGCCAGCAGTTCAAGCGGGCGTGCAACCAATGAGCAGTTCTTC
few	TRBV4-1	17	TRBD2	TRBJ2-6	CASSPRGEGSGANVLTF	TGCGCCAGCAGCCCCCGAGGGGAGGGGAGTGGGGCCAACGTCCTGACTTTC
-	TRBV13	15	-	TRBJ2-2	CASSLGDRNTGELFF	TGTGCCAGCAGCTTAGGGGACAGAAACACCGGGGAGCTGTTTTTT
few	TRBV19	14	-	TRBJ1-5	CASLQLHSNQPQHF	TGTGCCAGTCTACAGTTACATAGCAATCAGCCCCAGCATTTT
-	TRBV11-2	13	-	TRBJ1-1	CASRRELNTEAFF	TGTGCCAGCCGGAGAGAGTTGAACACTGAAGCTTTCTTT
-	TRBV2	15	TRBD1	TRBJ1-5	CASSLGQGGTEPQHF	TGTGCCAGCAGCCTCGGACAGGGAGGGACGGAGCCCCAGCATTTT
-	TRBV9	14	-	TRBJ2-3	CASSVAIVSDTQYF	TGTGCCAGCAGCGTAGCTATTGTTTCAGATACGCAGTATTTT
-	TRBV30	13	-	TRBJ1-1	CAWSGSHGTEAFF	TGTGCCTGGAGTGGGAGCCATGGAACTGAAGCTTTCTTT
-	TRBV7-8	14	TRBD2	TRBJ2-7	CASSIGLAGDEQYF	TGTGCCAGCAGCATCGGACTAGCGGGGGACGAGCAGTACTTC
-	TRBV19	14	-	TRBJ2-5	CATAKELAQETQYF	TGTGCCACCGCCAAAGAACTAGCTCAAGAGACCCAGTACTTC
-	TRBV4-2	17	TRBD2	TRBJ2-5	CASSQTLDGGGQETQYF	TGTGCCAGCAGCCAGACTCTGGATGGCGGGGGACAAGAGACCCAGTACTTC
-	TRBV6-5	15	TRBD1	TRBJ2-2	CASSSGQGVTGELFF	TGTGCCAGCAGTTCGGGACAGGGAGTCACCGGGGAGCTGTTTTTT
-	TRBV7-2	16	TRBD2	TRBJ2-5	CASSSNPGGGLETQYF	TGTGCCAGCAGTTCCAACCCGGGGGGGGGCCTTGAGACCCAGTACTTC
once	TRBV7-6	14	TRBD1	TRBJ2-1	CASSLDRGRDEQFF	TGTGCCAGCAGCTTAGACAGGGGGCGGGATGAGCAGTTCTTC
-	TRBV4-3	16	TRBD2	TRBJ2-1	CASSATGTSGGDEQFF	TGCGCCAGCAGCGCAACAGGGACTAGCGGGGGGGATGAGCAGTTCTTC
-	TRBV7-9	15	-	TRBJ2-3	CASSLSGTRTDTQYF	TGTGCCAGCAGCTTATCAGGAACTCGGACAGATACGCAGTATTTT
once	TRBV5-4	15	TRBD2	TRBJ2-3	CASRLAGGRTDTQYF	TGTGCCAGCAGGTTAGCGGGGGGCCGCACAGATACGCAGTATTTT